This TCR beta chain was sequenced in a study of blood T cell repertoires in COVID-19. Study as a whole: The samples span acute and convalescent COVID-19 from the United States, Italy and Spain. From T cells, B-cell-depleted T cells, or PBMCs came the material, which was cDNA or gDNA.

V was clipped by 1 base and J by 0 bases; unmatched bases: 1. Germline CDR1 LGHDT, CDR2 YNNKEL (reference sequence). The CDR3 loop spans 15 amino acids. Per the original data handling: Using reference gene primer amplification, nucleated cell counts were estimated. Produced via immunoSEQ multiplex PCR; TCRdb's table is partial and in-frame only. V and J calls and clone size are copied from that table; D and trimming were computed from the DNA. The sample lists hundreds of thousands of clones; approximately 80% were seen once. The chain carries TRBV3-1 (or the pseudogene TRBV3-2) and TRBJ2-3; 7 positions agree with TRBD1. This TCR came from a woman between 45 and 65 years old with active or convalescent COVID-19. What was sequenced was peripheral blood. The CDR3 nucleotides read TGTGCCAGCAGCCAAGGGGGACAGAGCACAGATACGCAGTATTTT. This sequence encodes CASSQGGQSTDTQYF.